This TCR beta chain was sequenced in a study of a mutant IDH1 vaccine in newly diagnosed glioma. Study-level background: Beginning 4-6 weeks after radiotherapy alone, or with temozolomide cycles, vaccination took place. Before enrollment, patients got radiotherapy alone, temozolomide alone, or mostly the combination.

Note on this clone: Antigen: not known.

The time point was: week 35, safety follow-up. Vaccine doses each comprised 300 ug of mutant IDH1 20-mer peptide, with topical imiquimod. V was pared by 4 bases and J by 3 bases, with 19 bases between. This CDR3 comprises 16 residues. Germline V gives CDR1 SGHTS, CDR2 YDEGEE. Study conclusions and caveats: A vaccine-induced immune response developed in 93.3% of the patients.

Using immunoSEQ multiplex PCR, the repertoire was profiled, and TCRdb retains in-frame clones only, with some absent. The table lists about 68,000 clones, around 82% of them singletons. This sequence joins TRBV5-8 and TRBJ1-2, with no clear D. This receptor was taken from a man between 18 and 35 years old with glioma. The sequenced sample was PBMCs, obtained from a glioma patient whose treatment included an IDH1 peptide vaccine. The CDR3 loop reads CASSRGRAGPHYGYTF. CDR3 in DNA: TGTGCCAGCAGCCGCGGGAGGGCCGGGCCTCACTATGGCTACACCTTC.